This TCR beta chain was obtained from a study of T-cell reconstitution after alpha-beta-depleted transplantation in children. There are a few counts of this clonotype. This CDR3 spans 14 amino acids. V shed 7 bases and J 6 bases; nucleotides not matched to a gene: 11. Germline lookup yields CDR1 ENHRY and CDR2 SYGVKD. TCRbeta library preparation incorporated unique molecular identifiers. From the PCR reads, TCRdb called clonotypes with MiXCR, one entry per CDR3 protein. The sample consists of around 400,000 distinct CDR3 sequences, approximately 10% of them appearing once. Sequencing was performed on PBMCs from the stem cell graft donor, taken from the stem cell graft. The receptor comes from a human donor who donated a stem cell graft to a child with acute myeloid leukemia. This sequence joins TRBV10-3 and TRBJ2-7; 8 nucleotides align to TRBD1. The CDR3 loop is CAITETGDILEQYF. The CDR3, as DNA: TGTGCCATCACGGAGACAGGGGATATCCTCGAGCAGTACTTC.